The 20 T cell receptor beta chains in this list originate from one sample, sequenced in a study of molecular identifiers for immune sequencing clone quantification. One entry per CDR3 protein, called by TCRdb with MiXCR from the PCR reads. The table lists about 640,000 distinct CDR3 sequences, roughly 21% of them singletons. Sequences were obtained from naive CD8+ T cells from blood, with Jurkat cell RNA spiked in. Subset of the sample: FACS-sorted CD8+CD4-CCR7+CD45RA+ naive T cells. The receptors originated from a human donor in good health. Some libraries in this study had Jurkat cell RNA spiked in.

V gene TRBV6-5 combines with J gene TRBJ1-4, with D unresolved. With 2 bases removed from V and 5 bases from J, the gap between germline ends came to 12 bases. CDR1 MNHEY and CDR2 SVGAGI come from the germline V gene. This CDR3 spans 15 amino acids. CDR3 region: CASSYAESENEKLFF. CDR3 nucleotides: TGTGCCAGCAGTTACGCCGAATCGGAGAATGAAAAACTGTTTTTT.

This CDR3 reads CASSSTRDPRDTQYF. The CDR3, as DNA: TGTGCCAGCAGCTCCACCCGGGACCCCAGGGATACGCAGTATTTT. V and J are TRBV14 and TRBJ2-3; the D gene could be TRBD1 or TRBD2 (5 bases each). Trimming stripped 5 bases from V and 6 bases from J, with 18 bases between. This CDR3 spans 15 amino acids. Germline assignment: CDR1 SGHDN and CDR2 FVKESK.

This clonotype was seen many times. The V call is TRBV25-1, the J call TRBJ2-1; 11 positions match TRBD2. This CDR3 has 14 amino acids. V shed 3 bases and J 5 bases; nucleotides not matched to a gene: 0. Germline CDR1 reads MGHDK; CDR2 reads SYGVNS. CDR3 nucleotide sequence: TGTGCCAGCAGTGATAGCGGGAGGGACAATGAGCAGTTCTTC. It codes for CASSDSGRDNEQFF.

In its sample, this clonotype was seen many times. The CDR3: CASSEALPAAEGDTEAFF. Here the CDR3 DNA reads TGTGCCAGCAGTGAAGCGCTTCCGGCAGCCGAAGGAGACACTGAAGCTTTCTTT. This chain joins TRBV2 and TRBJ1-1, with D unclear. V shed 0 bases and J shed 3 bases, with 20 bases lying between them. There are 18 residues in the CDR3. Germline V lookup: CDR1 SNHLY, CDR2 FYNNEI.

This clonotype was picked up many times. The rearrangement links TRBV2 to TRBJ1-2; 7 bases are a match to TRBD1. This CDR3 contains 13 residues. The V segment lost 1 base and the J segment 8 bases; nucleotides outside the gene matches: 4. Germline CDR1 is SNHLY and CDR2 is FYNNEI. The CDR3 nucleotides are TGTGCCAGCAGTGAAGGGACAGGAGGGGGCTACACCTTC. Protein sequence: CASSEGTGGGYTF.

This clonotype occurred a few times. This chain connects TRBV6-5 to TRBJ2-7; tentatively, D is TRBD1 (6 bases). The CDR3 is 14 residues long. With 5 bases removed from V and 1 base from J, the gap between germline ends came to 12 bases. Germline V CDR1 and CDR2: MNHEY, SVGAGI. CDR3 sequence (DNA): TGTGCCAGCAGTGTCCTGGACAGTTCCTACGAGCAGTACTTC. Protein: CASSVLDSSYEQYF.

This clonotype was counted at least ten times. CDR3 region: CASSIGLSAGQGVYEQYF. The CDR3 bases are TGTGCCAGTAGTATCGGTCTATCAGCGGGACAGGGGGTTTACGAGCAGTACTTC. The chain is built from TRBV19 and TRBJ2-7; 11 bases match TRBD1. After removal of 3 bases from V and 4 bases from J, the junction contained 14 bases not matched to a gene. The CDR3 spans 18 residues. The V gene's germline CDR1 is LNHDA and CDR2 SQIVND (reference sequence).

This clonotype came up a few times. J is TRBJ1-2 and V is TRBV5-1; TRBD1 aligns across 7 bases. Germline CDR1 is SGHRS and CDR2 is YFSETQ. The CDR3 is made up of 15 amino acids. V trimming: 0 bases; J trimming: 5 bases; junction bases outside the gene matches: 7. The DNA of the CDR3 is TGCGCCAGCAGCTTGGTACAGGGGTACGATTATGGCTACACCTTC. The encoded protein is CASSLVQGYDYGYTF.

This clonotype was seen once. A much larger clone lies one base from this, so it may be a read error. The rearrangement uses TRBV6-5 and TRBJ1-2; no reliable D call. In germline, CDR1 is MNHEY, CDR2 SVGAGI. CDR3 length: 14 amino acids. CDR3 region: CASSSAGLFYDYTF. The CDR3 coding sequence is TGTGCCAGCAGTTCCGCCGGACTGTTCTATGACTACACCTTC.

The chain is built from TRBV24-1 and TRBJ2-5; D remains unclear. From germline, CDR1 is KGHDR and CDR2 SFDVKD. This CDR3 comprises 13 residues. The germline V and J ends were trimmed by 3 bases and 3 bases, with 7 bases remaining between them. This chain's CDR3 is CATSDPPEETQYF. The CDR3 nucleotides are TGTGCCACCAGTGATCCCCCAGAAGAGACCCAGTACTTC.

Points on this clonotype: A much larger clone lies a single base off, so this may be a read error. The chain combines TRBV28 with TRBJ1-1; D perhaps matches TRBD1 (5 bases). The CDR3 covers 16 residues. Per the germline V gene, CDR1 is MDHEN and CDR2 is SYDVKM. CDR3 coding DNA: TGTGCCAGCGGTTTATGGGGCAGAAACATGAACACTGAAGCTTTCTTT. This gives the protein CASGLWGRNMNTEAFF.

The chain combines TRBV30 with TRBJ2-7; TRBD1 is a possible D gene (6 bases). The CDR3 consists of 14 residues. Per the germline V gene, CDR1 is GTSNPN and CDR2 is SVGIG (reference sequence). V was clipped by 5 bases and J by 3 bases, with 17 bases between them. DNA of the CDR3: TGTGCCTGGGCCGAAGGGGGTTTTCTCTACGAGCAGTACTTC. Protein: CAWAEGGFLYEQYF.

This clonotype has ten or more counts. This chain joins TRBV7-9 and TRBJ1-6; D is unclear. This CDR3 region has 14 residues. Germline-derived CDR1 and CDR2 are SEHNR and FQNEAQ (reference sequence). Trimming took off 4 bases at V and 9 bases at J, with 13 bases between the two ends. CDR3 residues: CASSYGNLGSPLHF. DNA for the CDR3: TGTGCCAGCAGCTATGGGAACCTTGGTTCACCCCTCCACTTT.

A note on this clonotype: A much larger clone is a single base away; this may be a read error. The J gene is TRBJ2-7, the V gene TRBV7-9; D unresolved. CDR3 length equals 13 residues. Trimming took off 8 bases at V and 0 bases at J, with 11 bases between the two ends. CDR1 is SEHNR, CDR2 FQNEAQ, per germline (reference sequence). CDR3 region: CASGRESSYEQYF. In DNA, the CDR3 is TGTGCCAGCGGCCGTGAAAGCTCCTACGAGCAGTACTTC.

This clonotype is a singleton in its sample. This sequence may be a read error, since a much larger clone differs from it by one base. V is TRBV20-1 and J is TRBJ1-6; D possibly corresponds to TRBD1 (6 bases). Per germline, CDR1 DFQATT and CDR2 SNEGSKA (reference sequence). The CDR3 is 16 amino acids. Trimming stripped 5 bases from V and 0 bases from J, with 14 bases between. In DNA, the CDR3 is TGCAGTGCTGGTGGACAGACGAGCTCCTATAATTCACCCCTCCACTTT. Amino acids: CSAGGQTSSYNSPLHF.

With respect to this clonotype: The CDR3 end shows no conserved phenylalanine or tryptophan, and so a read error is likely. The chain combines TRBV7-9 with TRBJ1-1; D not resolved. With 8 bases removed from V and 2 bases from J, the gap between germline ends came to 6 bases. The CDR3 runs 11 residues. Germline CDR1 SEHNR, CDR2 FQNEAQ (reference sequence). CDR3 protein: CASSANTEAFL. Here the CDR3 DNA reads TGTGCCAGCTCTGCAAACACTGAAGCTTTCCTT.

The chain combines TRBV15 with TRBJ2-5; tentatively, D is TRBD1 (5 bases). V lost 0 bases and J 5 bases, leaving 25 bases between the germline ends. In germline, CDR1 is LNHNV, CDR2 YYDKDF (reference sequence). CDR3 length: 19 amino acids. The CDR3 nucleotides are TGTGCCACCAGCAGAGATCTGGTTAGTTCAGGCAGGGCTCGGGAGACCCAGTACTTC. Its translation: CATSRDLVSSGRARETQYF.

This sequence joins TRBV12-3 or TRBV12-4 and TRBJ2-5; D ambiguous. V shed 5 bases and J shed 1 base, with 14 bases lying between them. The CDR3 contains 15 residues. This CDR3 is CASSEAQDGQETQYF. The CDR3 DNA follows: TGTGCCAGCAGTGAAGCGCAGGACGGCCAAGAGACCCAGTACTTC.

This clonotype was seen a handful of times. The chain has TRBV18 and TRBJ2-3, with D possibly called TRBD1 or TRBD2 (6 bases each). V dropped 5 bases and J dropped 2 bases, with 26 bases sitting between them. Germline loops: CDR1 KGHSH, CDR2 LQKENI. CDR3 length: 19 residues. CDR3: CASSTTTGGRGKNTDTQYF. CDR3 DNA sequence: TGTGCCAGCTCAACCACCACCGGGGGCAGGGGAAAGAACACAGATACGCAGTATTTT.

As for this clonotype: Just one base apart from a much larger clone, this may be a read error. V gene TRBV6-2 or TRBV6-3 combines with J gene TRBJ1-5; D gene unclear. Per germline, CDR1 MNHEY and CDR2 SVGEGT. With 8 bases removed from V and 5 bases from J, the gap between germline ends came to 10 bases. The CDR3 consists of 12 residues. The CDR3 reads CASEAGDQPQHF. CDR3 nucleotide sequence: TGTGCCAGCGAGGCAGGCGATCAGCCCCAGCATTTT.